These 32 T cell receptor beta chains were sequenced from one sample in a study of T cell clonality in common variable immunodeficiency. Clones were read by immunoSEQ multiplex PCR, and TCRdb kept only the in-frame ones, dropping some. The sample was found to contain about 44,000 clones, and every one recurs. The sample was peripheral blood mononuclear cells. These receptors all stem from a person aged 18 to 75 in good health.

This clone was detected many times. The missing CDR3 end, 3 residues past where the read stops, is filled in from the germline J gene. The rearrangement uses TRBV30 and TRBJ2-5, with TRBD2 matching over 9 bases. Germline-derived CDR1 and CDR2 are GTSNPN and SVGIG (reference sequence). This CDR3 is 15 amino acids long. V dropped 0 bases and J dropped 4; count of bases not matched to a gene: 6. The CDR3 protein is CAWSVAAGGRETQYF. CDR3 DNA (partial): TGTGCCTGGAGTGTAGCAGCGGGGGGCCGAGAGACC.

This clone was seen repeatedly, ten times or more. The sequenced fragment ends 3 residues before the CDR3 boundary, so the rest is inferred from the germline J gene. The gene calls are TRBV12-3 or TRBV12-4 and TRBJ1-2; TRBD1 is a possible D gene (6 bases). CDR3 length: 15 amino acids. V dropped 2 bases and J dropped 1 base, with 11 bases sitting between them. The CDR3 sequence is CASSLKAGDNYGYTF. The CDR3 bases that were read are TGTGCCAGCAGTTTAAAGGCAGGGGATAACTATGGC.

This clone was counted many times. The read ends 3 residues before the CDR3 terminus; that terminus is restored from the germline J gene. The rearrangement uses TRBV5-1 and TRBJ1-6, with a weak D call TRBD1 (6 bases). V shed 2 bases and J shed 5 bases, with 11 bases lying between them. The CDR3 spans 15 residues. Germline CDR1 is SGHRS and CDR2 is YFSETQ. The CDR3 reads CASSLGQGNNSPLHF. The sequenced CDR3 bases are TGCGCCAGCAGCTTAGGTCAGGGGAATAATTCACCC. Looking up the rest from reference TRBV5-1 and TRBJ1-6 gives the full variable domain: KAGVTQTPRYLIKTRGQQVTLSCSPISGHRSVSWYQQTPGQGLQFLFEYFSETQRNKGNFPGRFSGRQFSNSRSEMNVSTLELGDSALYLCASSLGQGNNSPLHFGNGTRLTVT.

This clone was counted at least ten times. The read ends 3 residues shy of where the CDR3 ends; the end is completed using the germline J gene. The rearrangement joins TRBV7-3 to TRBJ2-1, with D possibly TRBD1 on 6 matching bases. CDR1 is SGHTA, CDR2 FQGTGA, per germline. The CDR3 totals 14 residues. V lost 0 bases, J lost 8 bases, and 11 bases lay in between. The sequenced part of the CDR3 DNA is TGTGCCAGCAGCTTAACGCGAGGGGGTGATGAG. Its translation is CASSLTRGGDE. The full-length CDR3 reads as CASSLTRGGDEQFF.

This clone occurred many times. The CDR3 goes on 3 residues after the read ends, and that part is filled in from the germline J gene. The J gene is TRBJ1-4, the V gene TRBV30, with D perhaps matching TRBD1 (6 bases). The CDR3 runs to 15 residues. From germline, CDR1 is GTSNPN and CDR2 SVGIG (reference sequence). Trimming removed 6 bases at V and 0 bases at J, with 14 bases between. Incomplete CDR3 DNA: TGTGCCTGTAACAGGGAGATTGCAACTAATGAAAAA. It specifies CACNREIATNEK. The whole CDR3 sequence reads CACNREIATNEKLFF.

This clone showed up many times. The read terminates 3 residues ahead of where the CDR3 ends, so the germline J gene completes it. The chain employs TRBV3-1 (or the pseudogene TRBV3-2) and TRBJ1-2; D is undetermined. CDR1 is LGHDT and CDR2 is YNNKEL in the germline V gene (reference sequence). This CDR3 region has 13 residues. Between the trimmed V and J ends, which lost 0 bases and 4 bases, there was a span of 6 bases. The chain's CDR3 is CASSQDTRYGYTF. The CDR3 bases that were read are TGTGCCAGCAGCCAAGATACACGCTATGGC.

At least ten counts were recorded for this clone. The CDR3 end falls 3 residues outside the read, so it is completed with the germline J gene. Distinct nucleotide sequences in the sample also encode this CDR3. This chain joins TRBV5-1 and TRBJ2-7; TRBD1 matches 7 bases. The length of the CDR3 is 13 residues. The germline gives CDR1 SGHRS, CDR2 YFSETQ. V dropped 2 bases and J dropped 2; count of bases not matched to a gene: 1. CDR3 loop: CASSLTGAYEQYF. Incomplete CDR3 DNA: TGCGCCAGCAGCTTAACAGGGGCCTACGAG.

Of note for this clone: The read is 3 residues too short to cover the CDR3 end, so that end is filled in from the germline J gene. The chain recombines TRBV7-6 with TRBJ2-1; 7 nucleotides align to TRBD2. The length of the CDR3 is 17 residues. V lost 5 bases to trimming and J lost 4 bases; unmatched junction nucleotides: 14. Germline CDR1 is SGHVS and CDR2 is FNYEAQ. CDR3 sequence: CASSLAGVQPSYNEQFF. The DNA read from the CDR3 is TGTGCCAGCAGCCTGGCGGGGGTCCAACCCTCATACAATGAG.

This clone was recorded at least ten times. With the read ending 3 residues before the CDR3 end, the germline J gene is used to fill in that end. V usage is TRBV7-6 and J usage is TRBJ2-3; 13 nucleotides align to TRBD2. Germline assignment: CDR1 SGHVS and CDR2 FNYEAQ. This CDR3 is built from 18 residues. V lost 1 base, J lost 4 bases, and 8 bases stayed unmatched. CDR3 bases read: TGTGCCAGCAGCTTAGGGGTACTAGCGGGGGGGCGCCCAGATACG. Translation gives CASSLGVLAGGRPDT. The entire CDR3 sequence reads CASSLGVLAGGRPDTQYF.

This clone was detected many times. The read terminates 3 residues ahead of where the CDR3 ends, so the germline J gene completes it. This chain connects TRBV6-2 or TRBV6-3 to TRBJ2-7; a weak D match, TRBD1 (6 bases). The CDR3 totals 14 residues. Trimming took off 6 bases at V and 3 bases at J, with 15 bases between the two ends. Germline V gives CDR1 MNHEY, CDR2 SVGEGT. CDR3 amino acids: CASSRPGQLYEQYF. Partial CDR3 DNA: TGTGCCAGCAGCCGGCCGGGACAACTCTACGAG.

This clone was picked up many times. The CDR3 is cut off 3 residues early in the read; its end comes from the germline J gene. V usage is TRBV5-1 and J usage is TRBJ1-1; D remains ambiguous. V lost 2 bases and J 7 bases, leaving 9 bases between the germline ends. This CDR3 has 12 amino acids. Germline-derived CDR1 and CDR2 are SGHRS and YFSETQ. Incomplete CDR3 DNA: TGCGCCAGCAGCTTCGGTGCTGGTGAA. It yields the protein CASSFGAGE. The CDR3, in full, reads CASSFGAGEAFF.

This clone was counted at least ten times. The read stops 3 residues short of the end of the CDR3; the missing end is completed from the germline J gene. The chain has TRBV5-1 and TRBJ2-5; 12 bases are shared with TRBD2. The V and J ends lost 1 base and 2 bases, in that order; junction bases with no gene match: 12. CDR1 and CDR2 from the germline V gene are SGHRS and YFSETQ. CDR3 size: 19 residues. CDR3 residues: CASSLNPPSGGARQETQYF. The CDR3 bases that were read are TGCGCCAGCAGCTTGAATCCCCCTAGCGGGGGGGCGAGGCAAGAGACC.

In this sample, this clone turned up many times. Sequencing ends 3 residues short of the CDR3 end; the germline J gene provides the rest. The chain has TRBV7-8 and TRBJ1-2; TRBD1 matches at 7 bases. Germline V gene lookup returns CDR1 SGHVS and CDR2 FQNEAQ. Trimming cost V 5 bases and J 2 bases; bases outside gene matches: 5. This CDR3 has 14 residues. Here the CDR3 reads CASSQGGTNYGYTF. CDR3 DNA, as far as it was read: TGTGCCAGCAGCCAGGGGGGCACCAACTATGGC.

This clone was counted ten times or more. Read sequence stops 3 residues before the CDR3 end, and the germline J gene provides the missing end. The chain combines TRBV6-1 with TRBJ1-1; D perhaps matches TRBD1 (6 bases). V was trimmed by 1 base and J by 4 bases, leaving 10 bases between them. CDR3 size: 14 residues. Per germline, CDR1 MNHNS and CDR2 SASEGT. The sequenced part of the CDR3 DNA is TGTGCCAGCAGTGAAGGTACAGGGAGCACTGAA. This encodes CASSEGTGSTE. The entire CDR3 reads CASSEGTGSTEAFF.

The sample holds many counts of this clone. The sequenced fragment ends 3 residues before the CDR3 boundary, so the rest is inferred from the germline J gene. This chain links TRBV29-1 with TRBJ2-7; no reliable D call. This CDR3 has 14 amino acids. In germline, CDR1 is SQVTM, CDR2 ANQGSEA. V lost 4 bases and J 3 bases, leaving 16 bases between the germline ends. CDR3: CSVVTDLRLYEQYF. The part of the CDR3 DNA that was read is TGCAGCGTTGTTACTGATTTAAGACTCTACGAG.

This clone was observed at least ten times. The read gets to within 3 residues of the CDR3 end, and the germline J gene fills in the rest. The chain joins TRBV2 to TRBJ1-4, with TRBD1 as a possible D gene (5 bases). The CDR3 contains 12 residues. The germline V gene encodes CDR1 SNHLY and CDR2 FYNNEI. The V and J ends lost 5 bases and 7 bases respectively, with 8 bases between them. Partial CDR3 DNA: TGTGCCAGCAGTCCTCAGGGTGAAAAA. Its translation: CASSPQGEK. The entire CDR3 protein is CASSPQGEKLFF.

This clone has a count of ten or more. The DNA ends 3 residues before the CDR3 does, and the rest of the CDR3 is filled in from the germline J gene. The chain carries TRBV19 and TRBJ1-2, with 9 bases identical to TRBD1. J gave up 6 bases and V 5 bases, and 4 bases lay outside the gene matches. This CDR3 is built from 13 residues. CDR1 and CDR2 (germline): LNHDA, SQIVND (reference sequence). The CDR3 DNA, read in part, is TGTGCCAGTAGTGGACAGGGGTTTAATGGC. Its protein product is CASSGQGFNG. The full CDR3 protein reads CASSGQGFNGYTF.

This clone was observed many times. Read sequence stops 3 residues before the CDR3 end, and the germline J gene provides the missing end. The chain carries TRBV5-1 and TRBJ2-5; D might be TRBD1 (6 bases). There are 14 residues in the CDR3. Germline lookup yields CDR1 SGHRS and CDR2 YFSETQ. V was cut by 0 bases and J by 5 bases, with 11 bases left in between. CDR3: CASSLEQGGETQYF. The DNA read from the CDR3 is TGCGCCAGCAGCTTGGAACAGGGTGGGGAGACC.

This clone has ten or more counts. Read data end 3 residues before the CDR3 end; the end is taken from the germline J gene. J is TRBJ1-2 and V is TRBV30, with a possible D match to TRBD1 (5 bases). The V end lost 1 base, the J end lost 0 bases, and 6 bases lay between the germline ends. Germline CDR1 and CDR2: GTSNPN and SVGIG (reference sequence). The CDR3 runs to 13 residues. The DNA read from the CDR3 is TGTGCCTGGAGTGGGGGGGCTAACTATGGC. Amino acid sequence: CAWSGGANYG. The whole CDR3 reads CAWSGGANYGYTF. Supplemented by reference TRBV30 and TRBJ1-2, the full variable domain reads SQTIHQWPATLVQPVGSPLSLECTVEGTSNPNLYWYRQAAGRGLQLLFYSVGIGQISSEVPQNLSASRPQDRQFILSSKKLLLSDSGFYLCAWSGGANYGYTFGSGTRLTVV.

In this sample, this clone turned up many times. The DNA ends 3 residues before the CDR3 does, and the rest of the CDR3 is filled in from the germline J gene. The rearrangement joins TRBV7-6 to TRBJ2-7; D may be TRBD1 (6 bases). The CDR3 loop spans 14 amino acids. The V end lost 2 bases, the J end lost 1 base, and 9 bases lay between the germline ends. Germline lookup yields CDR1 SGHVS and CDR2 FNYEAQ. The covered CDR3 bases are TGTGCCAGCAGCTTATCAGGGGCATCCTACGAG. It yields the protein CASSLSGASYE. The complete CDR3 sequence is CASSLSGASYEQYF.

This clone appeared many times. From the germline J gene comes the end of the CDR3, since the read stops 3 residues before it. V is TRBV28 and J is TRBJ2-7, with 8 bases lining up with TRBD1. Trimming removed 4 bases from V and 2 bases from J; junction bases left unmatched: 7. This CDR3 region has 15 residues. Germline V lookup: CDR1 MDHEN, CDR2 SYDVKM. CDR3 region: CASSYPSTGAYEQYF. Partial CDR3 DNA: TGTGCCAGCAGTTACCCATCGACAGGGGCCTACGAG.

This clone was recorded many times. Read sequence stops 3 residues before the CDR3 end, and the germline J gene provides the missing end. The chain joins TRBV5-1 to TRBJ1-3; D unclear. CDR1 is SGHRS and CDR2 is YFSETQ in the germline V gene. The CDR3 runs 15 residues. Trimming shortened V by 0 bases and J by 0 bases, and 7 bases separated the two germline ends. The part of the CDR3 DNA that was read is TGCGCCAGCAGCTTGGAGTACGGCTCTGGAAACACC. Protein product: CASSLEYGSGNT. Given in full, the CDR3 is CASSLEYGSGNTIYF.

This clone has ten or more counts. Read data end 3 residues before the CDR3 end; the end is taken from the germline J gene. This chain connects TRBV7-2 to TRBJ1-4; 8 nucleotides line up with TRBD1. Germline V CDR1 and CDR2: SGHTA, FQGNSA. This CDR3 spans 13 amino acids. The sequenced part of the CDR3 DNA is TGTGCCAGCAGCTCCGGACAGGGCCGTAAA. This translates into CASSSGQGRK. The full CDR3 protein reads CASSSGQGRKLFF.

This clone was picked up many times. The read comes to an end 3 residues before the CDR3 does, leaving the germline J gene to fill in the end. V usage is TRBV6-2 or TRBV6-3 and J usage is TRBJ1-6; D is uncertain. The CDR3 spans 14 residues. Germline-derived CDR1 and CDR2 are MNHEY and SVGEGT. Trimming stripped 5 bases from V and 8 bases from J, with 13 bases between. CDR3 bases read: TGTGCCAGCAGTCCCTCTCTGAAGGATTCACCC. The encoded protein is CASSPSLKDSP. The entire CDR3 is CASSPSLKDSPLHF.

This clone was counted many times. The observed sequence ends 3 residues before the CDR3 terminus, with the missing tail filled in from the germline J gene. V gene TRBV7-9 combines with J gene TRBJ2-1, with D unresolved. The V gene's germline CDR1 is SEHNR and CDR2 FQNEAQ (reference sequence). Deletions cut 4 bases from V and 8 bases from J, with 6 bases between. There are 11 residues in the CDR3. The CDR3 reads CASSSRYEQFF. The sequenced CDR3 bases are TGTGCCAGCAGCTCACGGTATGAG. Together with reference TRBV7-9 and TRBJ2-1, the CDR3 gives the full variable domain: DTGVSQNPRHKITKRGQNVTFRCDPISEHNRLYWYRQTLGQGPEFLTYFQNEAQLEKSRLLSDRFSAERPKGSFSTLEIQRTEQGDSAMYLCASSSRYEQFFGPGTRLTVL.

In this sample, this clone turned up many times. The DNA read from the CDR3 is TGCAGTGCTAGAGGGGACAGGGGGGTGCCCGGGGAG. Translated: CSARGDRGVPGE. The complete CDR3 protein is CSARGDRGVPGELFF. The chain couples TRBV20-1 to TRBJ2-2; TRBD1 agrees at 11 bases. The read comes to an end 3 residues before the CDR3 does, leaving the germline J gene to fill in the end. Germline V CDR1 and CDR2: DFQATT, SNEGSKA (reference sequence). V was clipped by 1 base and J by 6 bases; unmatched bases: 4. This CDR3 comprises 15 residues.

This clone has a count of ten or more. The read halts 3 residues ahead of the CDR3 end, with the missing end drawn from the germline J gene. J is TRBJ2-5 and V is TRBV9, with TRBD2 matching over 9 bases. Trimming cost V 3 bases and J 4 bases; bases outside gene matches: 10. Germline-derived CDR1 and CDR2 are SGDLS and YYNGEE. This CDR3 region has 16 residues. CDR3 sequence reads: CASSASSGIRGETQYF. Incomplete CDR3 DNA: TGTGCCAGCAGCGCCTCTAGCGGGATAAGGGGAGAGACC.

This clone was counted at least ten times. The read terminates 3 residues ahead of where the CDR3 ends, so the germline J gene completes it. This chain uses TRBV7-2 with TRBJ1-1; possibly TRBD1 for D (6 bases). CDR3 length: 13 residues. Germline V gene data show CDR1 as SGHTA and CDR2 as FQGNSA. V was cut by 8 bases and J by 4 bases, with 14 bases left in between. The part of the CDR3 DNA that was read is TGTGCCAGCTCAGAGGGGGGGCTCACTGAA. Its protein product is CASSEGGLTE. From start to end, the CDR3 is CASSEGGLTEAFF.

This clone was seen repeatedly, ten times or more. The CDR3 sequence: CASSPDTGEAFF. Partial CDR3 DNA: TGTGCCAGCAGCCCCGACACCGGTGAA. The chain links TRBV7-9 to TRBJ1-1; D not certain. The read ends 3 residues early relative to the CDR3; the germline J gene fills the gap. The V and J ends lost 5 bases and 7 bases respectively, with 11 bases between them. The CDR3 is made up of 12 amino acids. Germline values: CDR1 SEHNR, CDR2 FQNEAQ (reference sequence).

By its share, this clone is medium-sized. The read stops 3 residues short of the end of the CDR3; the missing end is completed from the germline J gene. The rearrangement links TRBV7-3 to TRBJ2-7; the match to TRBD1 covers 11 bases. This CDR3 is 15 amino acids long. Trimming removed 5 bases from V and 3 bases from J; junction bases left unmatched: 6. The germline V gene has CDR1 SGHTA and CDR2 FQGTGA. The DNA read from the CDR3 is TGTGCCAGCAGCGGACAGGGACAGGGGGTCTACGAG. It codes for CASSGQGQGVYE. The entire CDR3 protein is CASSGQGQGVYEQYF.

This clone showed up many times. The read halts 3 residues ahead of the CDR3 end, with the missing end drawn from the germline J gene. The rearrangement uses TRBV30 and TRBJ1-5, with D possibly being TRBD1 (5 bases). V was pared by 0 bases and J by 7 bases, with 10 bases between. Germline assignment: CDR1 GTSNPN and CDR2 SVGIG (reference sequence). This CDR3 region has 13 residues. The CDR3 sequence: CAWSVRVGQPQHF. Partial CDR3 DNA: TGTGCCTGGAGTGTCAGGGTGGGCCAGCCC.

This clone was found many times. The read is 3 residues too short to cover the CDR3 end, so that end is filled in from the germline J gene. This chain connects TRBV19 to TRBJ2-1, with D possibly matching TRBD1 (6 bases). The CDR3 spans 15 residues. V lost 3 bases and J 6 bases, leaving 15 bases between the germline ends. The germline CDR1 and CDR2 sequences are LNHDA and SQIVND (reference sequence). The CDR3 reads CASSIGRGQINEQFF. The CDR3 DNA, read in part, is TGTGCCAGTAGTATCGGTCGCGGACAGATCAATGAG.